This T cell receptor (beta chain) was profiled in a study of regulatory T cells in long-lasting Graves disease. In building TCR beta libraries, iRepertoire HTBI primers were used together with Arm-PCR of CDR3 regions. Each CDR3 protein gets one entry after TCRdb re-called the multiplex PCR reads with MiXCR. The sample consists of 700,000 or so distinct CDR3 sequences, about 32% of them appearing once. The germline V and J ends were trimmed by 5 bases and 9 bases, with 17 bases remaining between them. The CDR3 length is 14 residues. General study findings and limits: Public clonotype sharing was higher in persistent than newly diagnosed patients. Newly diagnosed disease favored TRBV20-1 and TRBJ2-1 over persistent disease. Owing to a sample size that was small, accuracy may have been reduced.

For this clonotype: The antigen is undetermined.

This sample's time point: persistent/refractory GD, antithyroid drugs over 5 years with positive TRAb. The TCR library was made from RNA extracted from PBMCs. The authors drew approximately 9 milliliters of peripheral blood into EDTA tubes. The rearrangement links TRBV12-3 or TRBV12-4 to TRBJ1-5, with a tentative D call TRBD1 (6 bases). The source was peripheral blood mononuclear cells (PBMCs), collected when the disease was refractory, from a patient treated with antithyroid drugs. The sequence was obtained from a female donor with Graves disease. DNA of the CDR3: TGTGCCAGCAGTCGGACAGTTCCCGAGAGGCCCCAGCATTTT. Its protein is CASSRTVPERPQHF.